The 29 T cell receptor beta chains below all came from one sample that was sequenced in a study of blood T cell repertoires in COVID-19. The table came from immunoSEQ multiplex PCR; TCRdb's copy has only in-frame clones and leaves some out. The sample lists approximately 200,000 clones, approximately 86% occurring once. The sequencing input was peripheral blood. Every receptor here comes from a man aged 18 to 29 with active or convalescent COVID-19.

The rearrangement links TRBV7-8 to TRBJ1-1; D not resolved. CDR3 size: 15 residues. CDR1 is SGHVS, CDR2 FQNEAQ, per germline. The V end was cut by 2 bases, the J end by 2 bases, with 12 bases between. CDR3 protein: CASSLRYSPNTEAFF. The CDR3, as DNA: TGTGCCAGCAGCTTAAGGTACAGCCCCAACACTGAAGCTTTCTTT.

This chain links TRBV6-5 with TRBJ2-1, with 13 bases lining up with TRBD2. V was pared by 5 bases and J by 7 bases, with 2 bases of the junction left unmatched. The CDR3 contains 14 residues. Germline-derived CDR1 and CDR2 are MNHEY and SVGAGI. The CDR3 DNA reads TGTGCCAGCAGTAGGACTAGCGGGAGTAATGAGCAGTTCTTC. This gives the protein CASSRTSGSNEQFF.

This chain joins TRBV9 and TRBJ2-7; D is possibly TRBD1 (6 bases). Germline CDR1 SGDLS, CDR2 YYNGEE. V was cut by 0 bases and J by 7 bases, with 17 bases left in between. CDR3 length: 15 amino acids. The CDR3 region has the DNA TGTGCCAGCAGCGTAGCTACTGGGGGCTCGGGGGAGCAGTACTTC. It codes for CASSVATGGSGEQYF.

Points on this clone: Other DNA sequences in this sample translate to the same CDR3. The J gene is TRBJ2-7, the V gene TRBV6-5; 7 bases line up with TRBD1. CDR1 is MNHEY and CDR2 is SVGAGI in the germline V gene. The CDR3 is made up of 15 amino acids. V trimming: 0 bases; J trimming: 0 bases; junction bases outside the gene matches: 2. CDR3 loop: CASSYSRDSSYEQYF. The CDR3 nucleotides are TGTGCCAGCAGTTACTCCCGGGACAGCTCCTACGAGCAGTACTTC.

The rearrangement uses TRBV4-3 and TRBJ2-6; a weak D match, TRBD1 (5 bases). CDR3 length: 18 amino acids. Germline CDR1 is LGHNA and CDR2 is YSLEER. The germline V and J ends were trimmed by 1 base and 0 bases, with 13 bases remaining between them. CDR3 protein: CASSQVPTVVSGANVLTF. In nucleotides, the CDR3 is TGCGCCAGCAGCCAAGTCCCGACAGTTGTCTCTGGGGCCAACGTCCTGACTTTC.

V is TRBV28 and J is TRBJ1-2; 7 nucleotides agree with TRBD1. Losses at the gene ends were 3 bases for V and 3 bases for J; bases not matched to a gene: 4. Germline V gene data show CDR1 as MDHEN and CDR2 as SYDVKM. This CDR3 is built from 14 residues. This CDR3 is CASSFLDRDYGYTF. The CDR3 nucleotides are TGTGCCAGCAGTTTTCTCGACAGGGACTATGGCTACACCTTC.

This chain links TRBV18 with TRBJ1-4, with 8 bases lining up with TRBD1. CDR3 size: 14 residues. The junction had 4 bases not matched to a gene; V was cut back by 3 bases and J by 7 bases. Germline V gene lookup returns CDR1 KGHSH and CDR2 LQKENI. The CDR3 bases are TGTGCCAGCTCACCGGACAGGGCGAGTGAAAAACTGTTTTTT. Encoded protein: CASSPDRASEKLFF.

The chain uses TRBV19 and TRBJ2-3, with D perhaps TRBD1 (6 bases). Trimming left V 5 bases short and J 5 bases short, with 11 bases between. CDR1 and CDR2 (germline): LNHDA, SQIVND (reference sequence). This CDR3 is built from 13 residues. CDR3: CASSRAGEDTQYF. The CDR3 DNA is TGTGCCAGTAGTCGGGCAGGGGAAGATACGCAGTATTTT.

The gene calls are TRBV7-2 and TRBJ2-3; D is unclear. Germline assignment: CDR1 SGHTA and CDR2 FQGNSA. V lost 7 bases to trimming and J lost 6 bases, with 14 bases between them. The CDR3 runs to 13 residues. CDR3 in amino acids: CASTPNPPDTQYF. The DNA of the CDR3 is TGTGCCAGCACCCCTAATCCCCCGGATACGCAGTATTTT.

The rearrangement uses TRBV30 and TRBJ2-7; 9 bases match TRBD2. Germline loops: CDR1 GTSNPN, CDR2 SVGIG (reference sequence). This CDR3 is 14 amino acids long. V lost 5 bases and J lost 2; bases outside the gene matches: 7. In nucleotides, the CDR3 is TGTGCCTGGGGAATAGCGGGAGCACCCTACGAGCAGTACTTC. This gives the protein CAWGIAGAPYEQYF.

This chain joins TRBV4-2 and TRBJ2-1; maybe TRBD1 (5 bases). Germline CDR1 is LGHNA and CDR2 is YNFKEQ. The CDR3 sequence is 14 residues long. With 4 bases removed from V and 4 bases from J, the gap between germline ends came to 11 bases. The chain's CDR3 is CASSRVGAYNEQFF. CDR3 nucleotide sequence: TGTGCCAGCAGCCGGGTAGGGGCTTACAATGAGCAGTTCTTC.

This clone was recorded a few times. The gene calls are TRBV2 and TRBJ1-5; 9 bases map to TRBD1. Germline V gene sequence: CDR1 SNHLY, CDR2 FYNNEI. V was pared by 6 bases and J by 6 bases, with 3 bases of the junction left unmatched. This CDR3 is 13 amino acids long. The CDR3 DNA is TGTGCCAGCAGAAGACAGGGGGGTCAGCCCCAGCATTTT. Protein: CASRRQGGQPQHF.

The chain links TRBV30 to TRBJ1-3; D perhaps matches TRBD1 (5 bases). Germline loops: CDR1 GTSNPN, CDR2 SVGIG (reference sequence). The V gene lost 0 bases and the J gene lost 2 bases, with 5 bases spanning the gap. The CDR3 has 13 amino acids. The CDR3 spells CAWSVQAGNTIYF. The CDR3 nucleotides are TGTGCCTGGAGTGTACAGGCTGGAAACACCATATATTTT.

The gene calls are TRBV7-9 and TRBJ1-1; TRBD1 matches at 7 bases. The CDR3 totals 15 residues. Germline assignment: CDR1 SEHNR and CDR2 FQNEAQ (reference sequence). Trimming removed 1 base from V and 6 bases from J; junction bases left unmatched: 8. CDR3 loop: CASSLGEGGAPEAFF. Written as DNA, the CDR3 is TGTGCCAGCAGCTTAGGGGAAGGGGGCGCTCCTGAAGCTTTCTTT.

V gene TRBV7-2 combines with J gene TRBJ2-7, with D possibly matching TRBD2 (6 bases). Trimming pared 2 bases from V and 3 bases from J, leaving 11 bases between. The CDR3 sequence is 14 residues long. The germline V gene has CDR1 SGHTA and CDR2 FQGNSA. CDR3 DNA: TGTGCCAGCAGCTTACGCGGAGGGGACTACGAGCAGTACTTC. This encodes CASSLRGGDYEQYF. Variable domain in full (rest from reference TRBV7-2 and TRBJ2-7): GAGVSQSPSNKVTEKGKDVELRCDPISGHTALYWYRQSLGQGLEFLIYFQGNSAPDKSGLPSDRFSAERTGGSVSTLTIQRTQQEDSAVYLCASSLRGGDYEQYFGPGTRLTVT.

The rearrangement uses TRBV7-3 and TRBJ2-3; no reliable D call. This CDR3 contains 13 residues. Looked up from germline, CDR1 is SGHTA and CDR2 is FQGTGA. The V end was cut by 5 bases, the J end by 5 bases, with 11 bases between. This chain's CDR3 is CASSELGGDTQYF. The DNA for the CDR3 is TGTGCCAGCAGCGAACTCGGTGGAGATACGCAGTATTTT. Using reference TRBV7-3 and TRBJ2-3 for the parts outside the CDR3, the full variable domain is GAGVSQTPSNKVTEKGKYVELRCDPISGHTALYWYRQSLGQGPEFLIYFQGTGAADDSGLPNDRFFAVRPEGSVSTLKIQRTERGDSAVYLCASSELGGDTQYFGPGTRLTVL.

The chain links TRBV10-3 to TRBJ1-6; maybe TRBD1 (5 bases). The CDR3 has 13 residues. Between the trimmed V and J ends, which lost 7 bases and 7 bases, there was a span of 11 bases. Per the germline V gene, CDR1 is ENHRY and CDR2 is SYGVKD. In DNA, the CDR3 is TGTGCCATCACGGGGGGAGGGAATTCACCCCTCCACTTT. Protein product: CAITGGGNSPLHF.

This clone came up once. The genes are TRBV28 and TRBJ2-7; 8 nucleotides line up with TRBD2. V shed 6 bases and J 6 bases; nucleotides not matched to a gene: 13. The CDR3 runs 15 residues. Germline lookup yields CDR1 MDHEN and CDR2 SYDVKM. The CDR3 sequence is CASSAAGGRGREQYF. The DNA for the CDR3 is TGTGCCAGCAGCGCTGCGGGAGGCAGAGGACGCGAGCAGTACTTC.

This clone was seen once. This chain links TRBV19 with TRBJ2-1, with TRBD1 matching over 9 bases. Looked up from germline, CDR1 is LNHDA and CDR2 is SQIVND (reference sequence). V lost 9 bases to trimming and J lost 0 bases; unmatched junction nucleotides: 9. The CDR3 covers 16 residues. The CDR3 bases are TGTGCCAGACTGGACAGGGGCAGAAGCTCCTACAATGAGCAGTTCTTC. It is translated as CARLDRGRSSYNEQFF.

The rearrangement uses TRBV7-2 and TRBJ1-2; D is unclear. With 5 bases removed from V and 0 bases from J, the gap between germline ends came to 16 bases. The CDR3 runs to 16 residues. CDR1 is SGHTA, CDR2 FQGNSA, per germline. The CDR3 loop reads CASSQSRLSANYGYTF. The DNA for the CDR3 is TGTGCCAGCAGCCAAAGCAGGCTGAGTGCTAACTATGGCTACACCTTC.

The chain uses TRBV6-5 and TRBJ2-6; unclear D gene. The germline V gene has CDR1 MNHEY and CDR2 SVGAGI. The CDR3 contains 14 residues. The germline V and J ends were trimmed by 6 bases and 4 bases, with 10 bases remaining between them. The CDR3, as DNA: TGTGCCAGCAGACGTCCAGGCGGGGCCAACGTCCTGACTTTC. Translating it yields CASRRPGGANVLTF.

CDR3 loop: CASSLGGHSYEQYF. CDR3 nucleotides: TGTGCCAGCAGCTTAGGGGGACACTCCTACGAGCAGTACTTC. The rearrangement uses TRBV7-6 and TRBJ2-7; D might be TRBD1 (6 bases). Trimming left V 1 base short and J 0 bases short, with 7 bases between. The CDR3 consists of 14 residues. Germline CDR1 and CDR2: SGHVS and FNYEAQ.

V is TRBV4-1 and J is TRBJ2-3; D is perhaps TRBD2 (6 bases). Looked up from germline, CDR1 is MGHRA and CDR2 is YSYEKL. The ends were cut back, 4 bases at V and 5 bases at J, with 13 bases in the middle. The CDR3 length is 14 residues. CDR3 in amino acids: CASSLRLEGDTQYF. In nucleotides, the CDR3 is TGCGCCAGCAGCCTCCGACTAGAAGGAGATACGCAGTATTTT.

The chain has TRBV28 and TRBJ2-7; 7 bases fit TRBD1. CDR1 is MDHEN and CDR2 is SYDVKM in the germline V gene. This CDR3 spans 14 amino acids. Losses at the gene ends were 2 bases for V and 2 bases for J; bases not matched to a gene: 3. The CDR3 DNA is TGTGCCAGCAGTTTAAGGGACAGACCCTACGAGCAGTACTTC. Its translation: CASSLRDRPYEQYF. The whole variable domain, filled in from reference TRBV28 and TRBJ2-7, reads DVKVTQSSRYLVKRTGEKVFLECVQDMDHENMFWYRQDPGLGLRLIYFSYDVKMKEKGDIPEGYSVSREKKERFSLILESASTNQTSMYLCASSLRDRPYEQYFGPGTRLTVT.

This clone was counted a single time. The chain joins TRBV5-4 to TRBJ1-1, with unresolved D. V was shortened by 1 base and J by 7 bases, with 11 bases between the two germline ends. Germline-derived CDR1 and CDR2 are SGHNT and YYREEE (reference sequence). The CDR3 contains 13 residues. For the CDR3, the DNA is TGTGCCAGCAGCTTGTCGCGATTAAGTGAAGCTTTCTTT. Its translation: CASSLSRLSEAFF.

This sequence joins TRBV7-9 and TRBJ2-3, with a tentative D call TRBD2 (6 bases). Trimming cost V 2 bases and J 1 base, with 13 bases left between them. Germline-derived CDR1 and CDR2 are SEHNR and FQNEAQ (reference sequence). The CDR3 has 16 amino acids. The CDR3 nucleotides read TGTGCCAGCAGCTTAAATGCACTAGCCGGCACAGATACGCAGTATTTT. It yields the protein CASSLNALAGTDTQYF. The whole variable domain, filled in from reference TRBV7-9 and TRBJ2-3, reads DTGVSQNPRHKITKRGQNVTFRCDPISEHNRLYWYRQTLGQGPEFLTYFQNEAQLEKSRLLSDRFSAERPKGSFSTLEIQRTEQGDSAMYLCASSLNALAGTDTQYFGPGTRLTVL.

J is TRBJ2-1 and V is TRBV10-3, with TRBD2 identical over 11 bases. Unmatched junction bases numbered 2, after V lost 4 bases and J lost 6 bases. CDR1 ENHRY and CDR2 SYGVKD come from the germline V gene. CDR3 length: 14 amino acids. CDR3 DNA: TGTGCCATCAGTGGGCTAGCGGGAGGCAATGAGCAGTTCTTC. Its protein product is CAISGLAGGNEQFF.

V is TRBV5-4 and J is TRBJ2-3, with 8 bases aligning to TRBD2. Unmatched junction bases numbered 7, after V lost 1 base and J lost 0 bases. There are 17 residues in the CDR3. CDR1 and CDR2 (germline): SGHNT, YYREEE (reference sequence). CDR3 amino acids: CASSLQRGRTSTDTQYF. The CDR3 nucleotides read TGTGCCAGCAGCTTGCAGCGCGGGAGGACTAGCACAGATACGCAGTATTTT. The full variable domain, with the rest looked up from reference TRBV5-4 and TRBJ2-3, is ETGVTQSPTHLIKTRGQQVTLRCSSQSGHNTVSWYQQALGQGPQFIFQYYREEENGRGNFPPRFSGLQFPNYSSELNVNALELDDSALYLCASSLQRGRTSTDTQYFGPGTRLTVL.

A word on this clone: Other DNA sequences in the sample encode the same CDR3. The chain uses TRBV29-1 and TRBJ1-4; D is perhaps TRBD1 (5 bases). This CDR3 contains 12 residues. Germline CDR1 reads SQVTM; CDR2 reads ANQGSEA. Trimming left V 4 bases short and J 5 bases short, with 8 bases between. CDR3 amino acids: CSVGDRNEKLFF. CDR3 nucleotides: TGCAGCGTTGGTGACAGAAATGAAAAACTGTTTTTT.